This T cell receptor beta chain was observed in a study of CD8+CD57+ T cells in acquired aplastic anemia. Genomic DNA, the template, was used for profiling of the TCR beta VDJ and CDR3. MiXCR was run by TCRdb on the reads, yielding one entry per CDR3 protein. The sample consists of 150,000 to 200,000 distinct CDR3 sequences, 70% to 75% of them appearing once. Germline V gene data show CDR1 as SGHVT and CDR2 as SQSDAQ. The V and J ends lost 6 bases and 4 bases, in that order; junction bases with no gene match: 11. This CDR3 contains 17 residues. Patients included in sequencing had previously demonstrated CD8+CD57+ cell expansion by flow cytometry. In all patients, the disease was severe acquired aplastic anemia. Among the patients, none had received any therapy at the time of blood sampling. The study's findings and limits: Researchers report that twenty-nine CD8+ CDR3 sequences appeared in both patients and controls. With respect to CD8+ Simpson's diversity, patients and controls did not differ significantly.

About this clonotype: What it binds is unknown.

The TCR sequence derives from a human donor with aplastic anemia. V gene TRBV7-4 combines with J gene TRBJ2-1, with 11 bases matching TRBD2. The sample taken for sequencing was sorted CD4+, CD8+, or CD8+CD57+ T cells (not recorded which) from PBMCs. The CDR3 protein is CASSERLAGGVYNEQFF. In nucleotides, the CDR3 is TGTGCCAGCAGTGAAAGGCTAGCGGGGGGCGTTTACAATGAGCAGTTCTTC.